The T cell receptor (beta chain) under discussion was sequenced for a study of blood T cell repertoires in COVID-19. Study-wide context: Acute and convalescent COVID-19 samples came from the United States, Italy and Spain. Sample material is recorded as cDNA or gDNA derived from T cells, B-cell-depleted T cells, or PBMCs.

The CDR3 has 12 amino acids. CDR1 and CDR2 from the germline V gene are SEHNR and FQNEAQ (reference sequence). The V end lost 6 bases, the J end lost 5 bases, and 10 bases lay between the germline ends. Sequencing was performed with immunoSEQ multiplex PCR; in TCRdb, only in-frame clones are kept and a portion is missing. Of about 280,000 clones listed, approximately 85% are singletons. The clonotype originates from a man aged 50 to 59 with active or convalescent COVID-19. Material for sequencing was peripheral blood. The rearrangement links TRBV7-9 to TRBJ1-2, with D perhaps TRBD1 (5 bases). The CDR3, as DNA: TGTGCCAGCAGTCGTACAGGATATGGCTACACCTTC. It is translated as CASSRTGYGYTF.